The TCR beta chain under discussion was sequenced for a study of blood T cell repertoires in COVID-19 (dated by TCRdb to the early 2020s). For the study in its entirety: The collaborator samples originated in the United States, Italy and Spain and spanned the acute and convalescent phases of COVID-19. The prospective study material was composed of cDNA or gDNA derived from T cells, B-cell-depleted T cells, or PBMCs. The dataset comprised deeply sampled blood TCRbeta repertoires from subjects exposed to, actively infected with, or recovered from COVID-19. The repertoires were released in a freely available public database intended as a resource for research on the immune response to SARS-CoV-2. The samples were drawn from the first 160 participants of the ongoing ImmuneRACE study and from 1,254 subjects provided by 6 global collaborators. Sample metadata almost always included a de-identified subject ID, COVID-19 status, age in years and sex. HLA class I and class II types, where available, came from metadata supplied by the sample provider rather than from assay-based typing.

TCRbeta CDR3 regions were amplified from genomic DNA by means of the immunoSEQ Assay, a bias-controlled multiplex PCR. Turning to the authors' computational methods: The number of nucleated cells in each sample was estimated by amplification of reference gene primers within the assay. To quantify the absolute abundance of each unique TCRbeta CDR3 rearrangement, sequence reads were collapsed and filtered. For each sample, productive Simpson clonality was calculated by taking the square root of Simpson's diversity index across productive rearrangements. TCRdb carries this immuneACCESS record with in-frame sequences only. Its versions omit some clonotypes, under half of them owing to an unresolved V gene in the studies checked, with the rest unexplained. V and J calls and clone size are given by that table; D and trimming were obtained from the DNA. The sample yields about 120,000 clones; roughly three quarters were counted once. The top ten clonotypes cover about 4% of the sample.

Concerning this clone: There is no known antigen for this receptor. No base quality values were provided; no much bigger clone lies one nucleotide off.

V drops 5 bases and J drops 2 bases, leaving 13 bases in between. From the germline V gene (reference sequence), CDR1 is MNHEY and CDR2 is SMNVEV. The CDR3 runs 14 residues from the cysteine to the phenylalanine. Only the CDR3 region is kept as DNA, spanning 42 bases read in frame from base 1. Study-wide findings and limitations: The quantity of clinical and demographic metadata differed by source and by participant and was supplied without curation.

Whole blood was collected in K2EDTA tubes by collaborating institutions according to the institutions' own protocols. For TCRbeta analysis, collaborators shipped samples in one of three forms: frozen whole blood, isolated PBMCs, or DNA extracted from either of those sample types. The chain couples TRBV27 to TRBJ2-7; a confident D gene designation cannot be given. The sequenced material came from peripheral blood. The TCR sequence derives from a woman aged 80 or over with acute or convalescent COVID-19. The nucleotide sequence is given as TGTGCCAGCAGTCCCCTGACAAGACCCTACGAGCAGTACTTC. Translation gives CASSPLTRPYEQYF.